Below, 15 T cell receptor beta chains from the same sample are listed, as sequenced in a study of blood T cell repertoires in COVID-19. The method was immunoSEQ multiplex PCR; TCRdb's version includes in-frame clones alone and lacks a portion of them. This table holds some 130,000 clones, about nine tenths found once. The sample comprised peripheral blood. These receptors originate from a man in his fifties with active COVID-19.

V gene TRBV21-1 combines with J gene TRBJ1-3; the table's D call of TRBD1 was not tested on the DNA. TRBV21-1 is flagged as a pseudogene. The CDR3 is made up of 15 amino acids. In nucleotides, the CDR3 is TGTGCCTGTTGGGGGGGCCAGGGGGCACGAGACACCATATATTTT. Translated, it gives CACWGGQGARDTIYF.

This CDR3 is CASSCIQWSANYGYTF. The CDR3 region has the DNA TGCGCCAGCAGTTGCATCCAATGGTCAGCTAACTATGGCTACACCTTC. This chain connects TRBV10-1 to TRBJ1-2; D call uncertain. CDR1 is WNHNN and CDR2 is SYGVQD in the germline V gene (reference sequence). V was trimmed by 5 bases and J by 0 bases, leaving 16 bases between them. The CDR3 has 16 residues.

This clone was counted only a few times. The CDR3 protein is CASSPYGLEETQYF. As DNA, the CDR3 is TGTGCCAGCAGCCCCTACGGACTCGAAGAGACCCAGTACTTC. The chain carries TRBV5-5 and TRBJ2-5; weak D call: TRBD2 (5 bases). The CDR3 consists of 14 residues. V lost 4 bases, J lost 3 bases, and 13 bases lay in between. Looked up from germline, CDR1 is SGHKS and CDR2 is YYEKEE (reference sequence).

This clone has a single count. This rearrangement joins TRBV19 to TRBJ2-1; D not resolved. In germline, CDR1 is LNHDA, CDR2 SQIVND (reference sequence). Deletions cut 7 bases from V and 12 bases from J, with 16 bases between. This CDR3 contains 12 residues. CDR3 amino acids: CASMVSLIGQFF. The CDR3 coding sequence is TGTGCCAGTATGGTTAGCCTTATTGGGCAGTTCTTC.

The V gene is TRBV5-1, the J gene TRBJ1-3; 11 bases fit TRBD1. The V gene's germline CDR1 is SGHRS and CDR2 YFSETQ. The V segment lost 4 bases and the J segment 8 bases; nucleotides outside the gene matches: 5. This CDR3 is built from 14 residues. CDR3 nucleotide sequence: TGCGCCAGCAGCCCGGGACAGGGGGAAGACACCATATATTTT. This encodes CASSPGQGEDTIYF.

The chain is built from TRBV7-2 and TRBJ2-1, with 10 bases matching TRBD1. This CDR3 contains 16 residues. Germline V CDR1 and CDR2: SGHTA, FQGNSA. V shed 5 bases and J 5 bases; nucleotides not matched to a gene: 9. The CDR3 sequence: CASSQNPGQGNNEQFF. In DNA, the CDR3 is TGTGCCAGCAGCCAAAACCCGGGACAGGGGAACAATGAGCAGTTCTTC.

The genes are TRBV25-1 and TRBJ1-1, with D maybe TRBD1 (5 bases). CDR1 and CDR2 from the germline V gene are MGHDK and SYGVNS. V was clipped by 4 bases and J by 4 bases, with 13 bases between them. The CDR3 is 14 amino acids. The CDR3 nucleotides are TGTGCCAGCAGTGGAGGAGGCGGGACCACTGAAGCTTTCTTT. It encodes CASSGGGGTTEAFF.

The CDR3 bases are TGTGCCATCAGAGCGACAGGGGGTGGAAACACCATATATTTT. Protein product: CAIRATGGGNTIYF. The chain couples TRBV10-3 to TRBJ1-3, with 9 bases aligning to TRBD1. The length of the CDR3 is 14 residues. Germline V gene data show CDR1 as ENHRY and CDR2 as SYGVKD. V lost 6 bases, J lost 3 bases, and 3 bases stayed unmatched.

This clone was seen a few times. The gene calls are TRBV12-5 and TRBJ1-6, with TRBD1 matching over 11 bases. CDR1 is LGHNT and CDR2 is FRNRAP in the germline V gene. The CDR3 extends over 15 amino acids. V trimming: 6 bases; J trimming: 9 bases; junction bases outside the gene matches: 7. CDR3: CASGPGQGASSPLHF. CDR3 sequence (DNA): TGTGCTAGTGGACCCGGACAGGGGGCGAGTTCACCCCTCCACTTT.

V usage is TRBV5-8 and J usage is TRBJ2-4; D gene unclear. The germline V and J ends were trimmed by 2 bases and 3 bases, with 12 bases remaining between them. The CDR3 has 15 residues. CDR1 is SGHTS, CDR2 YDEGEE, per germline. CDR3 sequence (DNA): TGTGCCAGCAGCTTAGAAGGTAGAGGCAAAAACATTCAGTACTTC. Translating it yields CASSLEGRGKNIQYF.

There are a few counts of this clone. CDR3 protein: CASSSTGVQPQHF. CDR3 coding DNA: TGTGCCAGCAGCTCCACAGGGGTTCAGCCCCAGCATTTT. This chain joins TRBV12-3 or TRBV12-4 and TRBJ1-5; TRBD1 agrees at 7 bases. The CDR3 is 13 residues long. Trimming cost V 6 bases and J 6 bases; bases outside gene matches: 5.

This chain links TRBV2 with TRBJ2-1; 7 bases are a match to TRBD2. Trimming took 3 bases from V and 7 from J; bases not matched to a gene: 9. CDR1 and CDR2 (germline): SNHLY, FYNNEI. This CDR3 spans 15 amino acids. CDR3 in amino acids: CASSEGGSWVNEQFF. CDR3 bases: TGTGCCAGCAGTGAGGGGGGGAGTTGGGTTAATGAGCAGTTCTTC.

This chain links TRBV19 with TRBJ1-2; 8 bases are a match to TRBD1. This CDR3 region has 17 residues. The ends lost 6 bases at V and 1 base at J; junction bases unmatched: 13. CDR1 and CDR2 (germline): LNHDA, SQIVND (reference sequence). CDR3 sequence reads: CASRPAGQARGNYGYTF. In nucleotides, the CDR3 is TGTGCCAGTAGACCAGCGGGACAGGCTAGGGGTAACTATGGCTACACCTTC.

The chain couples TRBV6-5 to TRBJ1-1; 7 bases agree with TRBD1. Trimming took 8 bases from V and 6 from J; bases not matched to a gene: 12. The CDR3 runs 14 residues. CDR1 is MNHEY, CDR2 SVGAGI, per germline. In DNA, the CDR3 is TGTGCCAGCGGTCGACAGGGTGGGCGCTCTGAAGCTTTCTTT. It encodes CASGRQGGRSEAFF.

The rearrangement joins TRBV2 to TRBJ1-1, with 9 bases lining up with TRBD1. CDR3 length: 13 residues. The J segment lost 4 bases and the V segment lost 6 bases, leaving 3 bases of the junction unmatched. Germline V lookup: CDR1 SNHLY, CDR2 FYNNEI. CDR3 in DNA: TGTGCCAGCAGAGGACAGGGGAGCACTGAAGCTTTCTTT. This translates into CASRGQGSTEAFF. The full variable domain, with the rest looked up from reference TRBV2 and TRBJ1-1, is EPEVTQTPSHQVTQMGQEVILRCVPISNHLYFYWYRQILGQKVEFLVSFYNNEISEKSEIFDDQFSVERPDGSNFTLKIRSTKLEDSAMYFCASRGQGSTEAFFGQGTRLTVV.